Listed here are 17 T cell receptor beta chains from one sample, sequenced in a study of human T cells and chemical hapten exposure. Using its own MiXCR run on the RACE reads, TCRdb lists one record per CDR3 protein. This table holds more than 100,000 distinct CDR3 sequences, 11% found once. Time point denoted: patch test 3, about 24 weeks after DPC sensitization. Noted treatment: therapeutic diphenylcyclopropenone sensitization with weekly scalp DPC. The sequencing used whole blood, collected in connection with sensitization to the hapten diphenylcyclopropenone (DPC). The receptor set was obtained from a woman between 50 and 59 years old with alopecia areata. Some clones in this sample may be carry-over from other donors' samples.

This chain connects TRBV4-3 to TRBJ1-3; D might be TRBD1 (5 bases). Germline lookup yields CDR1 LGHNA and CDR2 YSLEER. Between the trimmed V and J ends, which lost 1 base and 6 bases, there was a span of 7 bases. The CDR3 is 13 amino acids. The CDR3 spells CASSQGDENTIYF. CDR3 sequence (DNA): TGCGCCAGCAGCCAAGGGGACGAAAACACCATATATTTT.

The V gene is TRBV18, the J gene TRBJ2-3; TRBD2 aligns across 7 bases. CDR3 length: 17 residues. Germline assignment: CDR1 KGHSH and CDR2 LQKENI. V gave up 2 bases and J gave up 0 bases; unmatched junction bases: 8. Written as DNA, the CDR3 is TGTGCCAGCTCACCAACGGGGAGCGGGATTAGCACAGATACGCAGTATTTT. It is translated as CASSPTGSGISTDTQYF.

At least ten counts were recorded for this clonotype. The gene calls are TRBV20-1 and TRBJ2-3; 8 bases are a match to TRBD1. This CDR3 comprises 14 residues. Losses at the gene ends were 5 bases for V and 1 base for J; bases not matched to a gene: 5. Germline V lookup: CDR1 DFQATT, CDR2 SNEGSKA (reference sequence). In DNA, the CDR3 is TGCAGTGCTCTTCCAGGGGGCCGCACAGATACGCAGTATTTT. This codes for CSALPGGRTDTQYF.

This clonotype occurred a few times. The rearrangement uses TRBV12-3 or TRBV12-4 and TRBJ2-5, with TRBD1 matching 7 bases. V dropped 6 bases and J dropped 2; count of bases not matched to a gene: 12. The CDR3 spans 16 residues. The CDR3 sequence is CASSIPGGQAQETQYF. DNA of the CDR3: TGTGCCAGCAGCATACCAGGAGGACAGGCACAAGAGACCCAGTACTTC.

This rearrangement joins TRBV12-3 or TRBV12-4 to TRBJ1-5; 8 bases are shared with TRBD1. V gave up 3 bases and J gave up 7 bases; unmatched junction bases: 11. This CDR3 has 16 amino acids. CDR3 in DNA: TGTGCCAGCAGTTTGCAGGGGGCGACAGGGAACCAGCCCCAGCATTTT. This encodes CASSLQGATGNQPQHF.

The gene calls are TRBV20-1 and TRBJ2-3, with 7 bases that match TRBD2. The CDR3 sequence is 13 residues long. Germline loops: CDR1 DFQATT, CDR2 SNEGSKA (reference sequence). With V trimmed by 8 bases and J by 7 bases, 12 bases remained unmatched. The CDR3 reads CSSSGGSSNTQYF. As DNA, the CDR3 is TGCAGTTCCTCTGGCGGGAGCTCAAATACGCAGTATTTT.

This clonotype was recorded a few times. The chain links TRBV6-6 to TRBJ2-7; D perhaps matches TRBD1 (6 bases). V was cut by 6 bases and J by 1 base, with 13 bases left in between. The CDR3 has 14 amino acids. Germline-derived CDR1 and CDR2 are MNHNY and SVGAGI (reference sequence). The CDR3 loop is CASSSGTPSYEQYF. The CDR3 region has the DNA TGTGCCAGCAGCTCCGGGACACCTTCCTACGAGCAGTACTTC.

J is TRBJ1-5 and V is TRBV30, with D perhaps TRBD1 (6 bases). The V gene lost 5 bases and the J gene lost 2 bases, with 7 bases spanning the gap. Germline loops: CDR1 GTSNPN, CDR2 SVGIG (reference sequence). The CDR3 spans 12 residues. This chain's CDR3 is CAWGGRNQPQHF. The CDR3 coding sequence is TGTGCCTGGGGGGGCCGCAATCAGCCCCAGCATTTT.

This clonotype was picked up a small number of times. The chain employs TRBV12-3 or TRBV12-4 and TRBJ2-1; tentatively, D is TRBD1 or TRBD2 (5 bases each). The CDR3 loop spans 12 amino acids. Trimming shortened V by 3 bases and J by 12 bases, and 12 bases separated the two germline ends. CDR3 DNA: TGTGCCAGCAGTTTGTTCAGGGCGGGGCAGTTCTTC. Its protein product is CASSLFRAGQFF.

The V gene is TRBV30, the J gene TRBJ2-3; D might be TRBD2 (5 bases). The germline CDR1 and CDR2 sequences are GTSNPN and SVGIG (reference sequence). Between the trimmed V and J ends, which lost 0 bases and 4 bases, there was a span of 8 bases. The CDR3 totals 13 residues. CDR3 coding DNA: TGTGCCTGGAGTGTGATTAGCGCAGATACGCAGTATTTT. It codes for CAWSVISADTQYF.

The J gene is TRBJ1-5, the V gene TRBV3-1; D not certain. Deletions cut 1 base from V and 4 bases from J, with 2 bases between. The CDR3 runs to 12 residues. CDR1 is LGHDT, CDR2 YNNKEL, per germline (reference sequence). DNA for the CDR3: TGTGCCAGCAGCCAAGGTAATCAGCCCCAGCATTTT. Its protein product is CASSQGNQPQHF.

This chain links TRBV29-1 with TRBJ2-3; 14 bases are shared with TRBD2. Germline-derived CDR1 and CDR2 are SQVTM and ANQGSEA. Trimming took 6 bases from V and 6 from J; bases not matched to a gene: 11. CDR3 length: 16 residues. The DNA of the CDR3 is TGCAGCGTGGAGGGACTAGCGGGAGCCAAGGGGGATACGCAGTATTTT. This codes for CSVEGLAGAKGDTQYF.

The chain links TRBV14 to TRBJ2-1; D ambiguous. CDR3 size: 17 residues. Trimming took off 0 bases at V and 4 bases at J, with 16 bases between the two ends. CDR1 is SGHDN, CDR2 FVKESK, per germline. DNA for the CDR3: TGTGCCAGCAGCCAAGATTTCCCAGGACGCCTTTACAATGAGCAGTTCTTC. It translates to CASSQDFPGRLYNEQFF.

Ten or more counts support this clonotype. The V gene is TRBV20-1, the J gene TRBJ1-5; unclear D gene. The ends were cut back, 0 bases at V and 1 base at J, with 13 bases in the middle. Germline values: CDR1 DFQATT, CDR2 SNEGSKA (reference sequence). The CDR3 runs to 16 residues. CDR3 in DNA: TGCAGTGCTAGAGATCGTGGGTGGGGAAGCAATCAGCCCCAGCATTTT. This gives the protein CSARDRGWGSNQPQHF.

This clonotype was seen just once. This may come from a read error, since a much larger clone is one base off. The CDR3 DNA follows: TGTGCCAGCAGCCAGGACGGACTAGCGGGAGGGCCGGGTTGCGATGAGCAGTTCTTC. Amino acid sequence: CASSQDGLAGGPGCDEQFF. The chain links TRBV4-2 to TRBJ2-1; TRBD2 matches 15 bases. J gave up 8 bases and V 3 bases, and 14 bases lay outside the gene matches. CDR3 length: 19 residues. Germline V gene sequence: CDR1 LGHNA, CDR2 YNFKEQ.

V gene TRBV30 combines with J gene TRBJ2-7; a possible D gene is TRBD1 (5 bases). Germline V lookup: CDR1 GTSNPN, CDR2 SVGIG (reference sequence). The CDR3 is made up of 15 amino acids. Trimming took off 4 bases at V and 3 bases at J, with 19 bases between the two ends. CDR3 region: CAWTLPQGNHYEQYF. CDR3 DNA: TGTGCCTGGACCCTTCCTCAGGGAAACCACTACGAGCAGTACTTC.

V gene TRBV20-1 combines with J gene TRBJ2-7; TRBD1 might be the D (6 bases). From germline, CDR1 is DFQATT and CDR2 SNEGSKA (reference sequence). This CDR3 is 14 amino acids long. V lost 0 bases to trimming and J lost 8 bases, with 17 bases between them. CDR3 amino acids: CSARDGSDRIQQYF. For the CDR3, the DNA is TGCAGTGCTAGAGATGGGAGTGACAGGATCCAGCAGTACTTC.